This entry lists 24 T cell receptor beta chains sequenced from one sample in a study of blood T cell repertoires in COVID-19. Assay used: immunoSEQ multiplex PCR; TCRdb lists only in-frame clones, some missing. The table lists tens of thousands of clones, 85% to 90% of them singletons, with under 30% in the top ten. Specimen: peripheral blood. These receptors came from a human donor in a cohort sampled during active COVID-19.

The genes are TRBV2 and TRBJ1-5, with 8 positions matching TRBD1. Germline assignment: CDR1 SNHLY and CDR2 FYNNEI. Losses at the gene ends were 5 bases for V and 7 bases for J; bases not matched to a gene: 7. The CDR3 covers 14 residues. The DNA for the CDR3 is TGTGCCAGCAGTAAGGGACAGGATTCCCAGCCCCAGCATTTT. Translation gives CASSKGQDSQPQHF. Full variable domain (remainder filled in from reference TRBV2 and TRBJ1-5): EPEVTQTPSHQVTQMGQEVILRCVPISNHLYFYWYRQILGQKVEFLVSFYNNEISEKSEIFDDQFSVERPDGSNFTLKIRSTKLEDSAMYFCASSKGQDSQPQHFGDGTRLSIL.

The chain combines TRBV19 with TRBJ1-4, with D possibly TRBD1 on 6 matching bases. Trimming removed 4 bases from V and 6 bases from J, with 24 bases in between. The CDR3 contains 18 residues. Germline V gene lookup returns CDR1 LNHDA and CDR2 SQIVND (reference sequence). The CDR3 sequence is CASSTTAGHGYDYEKLFF. DNA for the CDR3: TGTGCCAGTAGTACTACAGCGGGACACGGGTATGATTATGAAAAACTGTTTTTT.

This clone was counted once. The chain links TRBV10-3 to TRBJ1-1, with TRBD1 identical over 7 bases. The V gene's germline CDR1 is ENHRY and CDR2 SYGVKD. V trimming: 6 bases; J trimming: 0 bases; junction bases outside the gene matches: 7. The CDR3 has 15 residues. CDR3 sequence: CAIRDGTAMNTEAFF. CDR3 in DNA: TGTGCCATCAGGGACGGGACAGCTATGAACACTGAAGCTTTCTTT.

This clone was counted once. The CDR3 bases are TGTGCCAGCAGTTGGGGGCTCGGACAGGGCTATCAGCCCCAGCATTTT. Residues: CASSWGLGQGYQPQHF. The chain couples TRBV6-2 or TRBV6-3 to TRBJ1-5; 8 nucleotides match TRBD1. CDR1 and CDR2 from the germline V gene are MNHEY and SVGEGT. The junction had 10 bases not matched to a gene; V was cut back by 4 bases and J by 5 bases. The CDR3 length is 16 residues.

The gene calls are TRBV18 and TRBJ1-5, with unresolved D. CDR3 size: 17 residues. Deletions cut 1 base from V and 6 bases from J, with 19 bases between. From germline, CDR1 is KGHSH and CDR2 LQKENI. The CDR3 nucleotides are TGTGCCAGCTCACCACAATATCGAGGAGGGCGAAGTCAGCCCCAGCATTTT. This gives the protein CASSPQYRGGRSQPQHF.

This clone has more than one count but fewer than ten. The chain recombines TRBV10-3 with TRBJ2-4; TRBD2 matches 10 bases. After removal of 4 bases from V and 6 bases from J, the junction contained 3 bases not matched to a gene. The CDR3 is 14 residues long. Germline values: CDR1 ENHRY, CDR2 SYGVKD. The CDR3 spells CAISASSGGNIQYF. CDR3 sequence (DNA): TGTGCCATCAGTGCGTCTAGCGGGGGAAACATTCAGTACTTC.

The V gene is TRBV18, the J gene TRBJ1-2, with TRBD1 matching over 9 bases. The CDR3 is made up of 14 amino acids. Germline trimming cut 5 bases from V and 6 bases from J; bases unmatched to any gene: 7. Germline lookup yields CDR1 KGHSH and CDR2 LQKENI. CDR3 protein: CASSITGGADGYTF. The CDR3 nucleotides are TGTGCCAGCTCAATCACAGGGGGCGCGGATGGCTACACCTTC.

This chain joins TRBV12-5 and TRBJ2-1; a weak D match, TRBD1 (6 bases). The V end was cut by 4 bases, the J end by 5 bases, with 18 bases between. This CDR3 comprises 16 residues. The germline V gene has CDR1 LGHNT and CDR2 FRNRAP. DNA for the CDR3: TGTGCTAGTGGTTCGCTCCCACTAGGGGGAAACAATGAGCAGTTCTTC. The encoded protein is CASGSLPLGGNNEQFF.

The gene calls are TRBV16 and TRBJ1-4; TRBD1 matches 7 bases. With 0 bases clipped from V and 13 bases from J, the junction kept 11 bases outside the gene matches. The CDR3 totals 15 residues. Germline values: CDR1 KGHSY, CDR2 FQNENV. This chain's CDR3 is CASSQSITLNRGLFF. The CDR3 bases are TGTGCCAGCAGCCAATCGATTACCCTGAACAGGGGACTGTTTTTT.

The CDR3 here is CASSRTGANTEAFF. The DNA of the CDR3 is TGTGCCAGCTCCCGGACAGGGGCAAACACTGAAGCTTTCTTT. The chain carries TRBV18 and TRBJ1-1, with 9 bases lining up with TRBD1. The CDR3 has 14 amino acids. V lost 6 bases and J lost 2; bases outside the gene matches: 4. Germline V gives CDR1 KGHSH, CDR2 LQKENI.

This chain connects TRBV6-1 to TRBJ1-1; D is perhaps TRBD1 (5 bases). Trimming removed 0 bases from V and 1 base from J, with 6 bases in between. The germline gives CDR1 MNHNS, CDR2 SASEGT. The CDR3 runs to 14 residues. CDR3 region: CASSEAGANTEAFF. As DNA, the CDR3 is TGTGCCAGCAGTGAAGCAGGGGCGAACACTGAAGCTTTCTTT.

The chain carries TRBV5-1 and TRBJ1-1, with D possibly matching TRBD1 (5 bases). The germline gives CDR1 SGHRS, CDR2 YFSETQ. The CDR3 totals 14 residues. Trimming shortened V by 0 bases and J by 5 bases, and 11 bases separated the two germline ends. CDR3 amino acids: CASSLVGPETEAFF. CDR3 sequence (DNA): TGCGCCAGCAGCTTGGTGGGGCCGGAAACTGAAGCTTTCTTT. Drawing the rest from reference TRBV5-1 and TRBJ1-1, the complete variable domain is KAGVTQTPRYLIKTRGQQVTLSCSPISGHRSVSWYQQTPGQGLQFLFEYFSETQRNKGNFPGRFSGRQFSNSRSEMNVSTLELGDSALYLCASSLVGPETEAFFGQGTRLTVV.

The J gene is TRBJ1-2, the V gene TRBV14; D remains unclear. Germline-derived CDR1 and CDR2 are SGHDN and FVKESK. This CDR3 has 14 residues. V was cut by 3 bases and J by 8 bases, with 16 bases left in between. The CDR3, as DNA: TGTGCCAGCAGCCACCAAGCGGGAACGGGGGGCTACACCTTC. Translation: CASSHQAGTGGYTF.

CDR3 DNA: TGCGCCAGCAGCAGAAGGGGAGGGACTAACACCGGGGAGCTGTTTTTT. It translates to CASSRRGGTNTGELFF. The chain links TRBV4-1 to TRBJ2-2; 7 nucleotides line up with TRBD2. Germline CDR1 MGHRA, CDR2 YSYEKL. This CDR3 contains 16 residues. V dropped 5 bases and J dropped 2; count of bases not matched to a gene: 8.

This clone was seen a handful of times. The chain recombines TRBV19 with TRBJ1-6; D remains ambiguous. Deletions cut 3 bases from V and 6 bases from J, with 3 bases between. This CDR3 has 12 amino acids. Germline CDR1 and CDR2: LNHDA and SQIVND (reference sequence). This CDR3 is CASSIRNSPLHF. CDR3 DNA: TGTGCCAGTAGTATCCGTAATTCACCCCTCCACTTT.

The count of this clone is one. This rearrangement joins TRBV5-4 to TRBJ2-2; 9 bases are shared with TRBD2. Germline V gene sequence: CDR1 SGHNT, CDR2 YYREEE (reference sequence). V lost 4 bases to trimming and J lost 7 bases; unmatched junction nucleotides: 14. This CDR3 spans 17 amino acids. For the CDR3, the DNA is TGTGCCAGCAGCCCCACGGGACGCGGGGGGGCCGGCGGGGAGCTGTTTTTT. Its protein product is CASSPTGRGGAGGELFF. The variable domain in full, with the rest retrieved from reference TRBV5-4 and TRBJ2-2, is ETGVTQSPTHLIKTRGQQVTLRCSSQSGHNTVSWYQQALGQGPQFIFQYYREEENGRGNFPPRFSGLQFPNYSSELNVNALELDDSALYLCASSPTGRGGAGGELFFGEGSRLTVL.

The chain uses TRBV6-4 and TRBJ2-3; tentative D call: TRBD2 (5 bases). The V end was cut by 1 base, the J end by 1 base, with 9 bases between. There are 15 residues in the CDR3. Per germline, CDR1 MRHNA and CDR2 SNTAGT. The CDR3 spells CASSDLDYRTDTQYF. DNA of the CDR3: TGTGCCAGCAGTGACTTAGACTATCGCACAGATACGCAGTATTTT.

This clone showed up just once. The chain joins TRBV19 to TRBJ2-7; 10 bases fit TRBD1. The V and J ends lost 5 bases and 5 bases, in that order; junction bases with no gene match: 6. Germline V CDR1 and CDR2: LNHDA, SQIVND (reference sequence). The CDR3 contains 14 residues. Written as DNA, the CDR3 is TGTGCCAGTAGTGAGTGGGGACAGGGGAACGAGCAGTACTTC. Protein: CASSEWGQGNEQYF.

V gene TRBV7-3 combines with J gene TRBJ2-1, with D perhaps TRBD1 (6 bases). V was shortened by 1 base and J by 5 bases, with 12 bases between the two germline ends. CDR3 length: 15 residues. In germline, CDR1 is SGHTA, CDR2 FQGTGA. The CDR3 loop reads CASSLRQARNNEQFF. The DNA for the CDR3 is TGTGCCAGCAGCTTAAGACAGGCCAGGAACAATGAGCAGTTCTTC.

The chain employs TRBV27 and TRBJ2-1; TRBD1 matches at 7 bases. This CDR3 contains 14 residues. V shed 6 bases, J shed 2 bases, and the junction held 4 bases outside the gene matches. From germline, CDR1 is MNHEY and CDR2 SMNVEV (reference sequence). CDR3 sequence: CASRNRGTYNEQFF. In nucleotides, the CDR3 is TGTGCCAGCAGAAACAGGGGTACCTACAATGAGCAGTTCTTC.

V is TRBV11-3 and J is TRBJ2-5; 10 positions agree with TRBD2. V was pared by 5 bases and J by 7 bases, with 4 bases of the junction left unmatched. Germline-derived CDR1 and CDR2 are SGHNT and YENEEA. This CDR3 has 13 amino acids. The CDR3: CASSVTSGVTQYF. CDR3 nucleotide sequence: TGTGCCAGCAGCGTCACTAGCGGGGTGACCCAGTACTTC.

The chain joins TRBV6-5 to TRBJ2-3; 9 bases map to TRBD2. The V segment lost 11 bases and the J segment 5 bases; nucleotides outside the gene matches: 8. Germline-derived CDR1 and CDR2 are MNHEY and SVGAGI. The CDR3 runs 13 residues. The CDR3 coding sequence is TGTGCCTCCCGTGCGGGGGGGTTAGATACGCAGTATTTT. It codes for CASRAGGLDTQYF.

J is TRBJ1-2 and V is TRBV11-3; D call uncertain. The V gene's germline CDR1 is SGHNT and CDR2 YENEEA. CDR3 length: 14 amino acids. Deletions cut 5 bases from V and 2 bases from J, with 12 bases between. For the CDR3, the DNA is TGTGCCAGCAGCCGGGGAGGGTTCAACTATGGCTACACCTTC. Encoded protein: CASSRGGFNYGYTF.

J is TRBJ2-1 and V is TRBV4-3, with 13 bases lining up with TRBD2. J gave up 4 bases and V 0 bases, and 6 bases lay outside the gene matches. Per germline, CDR1 LGHNA and CDR2 YSLEER. The CDR3 is 18 amino acids. The CDR3: CASSQEKGLAGNYNEQFF. CDR3 coding DNA: TGCGCCAGCAGCCAAGAAAAGGGACTAGCGGGGAATTACAATGAGCAGTTCTTC.